Each of the 19 T cell receptor beta chains below was sequenced from the same sample in a study of T cells in Graves' hyperthyroidism and ophthalmopathy. The TCR beta CDR3 regions underwent amplification using RNA transcripts as the source. HTBI primers drove first-round RT-PCR of the TCR CDR3. TCRdb re-called the multiplex PCR reads through MiXCR, storing one row per CDR3 protein. The sample holds hundreds of thousands of distinct CDR3 sequences, roughly 14% seen once. The sample taken for sequencing was blood. The origin of the receptors is a man between 18 and 29 years old with Graves' ophthalmopathy.

This clonotype was picked up many times. The J gene is TRBJ2-1, the V gene TRBV7-2; 9 nucleotides line up with TRBD2. The junction had 7 bases not matched to a gene; V was cut back by 1 base and J by 6 bases. CDR1 and CDR2 (germline): SGHTA, FQGNSA. The CDR3 extends over 16 amino acids. The CDR3 loop reads CASSLVALAGFNEQFF. The CDR3 coding sequence is TGTGCCAGCAGCTTAGTGGCCCTAGCGGGGTTCAATGAGCAGTTCTTC.

Only a few counts were recorded for this clonotype. The J gene is TRBJ2-2, the V gene TRBV15; no clear D gene. Germline V gene sequence: CDR1 LNHNV, CDR2 YYDKDF (reference sequence). With 0 bases removed from V and 1 base from J, the gap between germline ends came to 6 bases. This CDR3 has 15 residues. The CDR3 loop is CATSRDLGNTGELFF. DNA of the CDR3: TGTGCCACCAGCAGAGATTTGGGGAACACCGGGGAGCTGTTTTTT.

This clonotype occurred many times. The J gene is TRBJ2-5, the V gene TRBV11-3, with TRBD2 matching over 9 bases. This CDR3 contains 15 residues. Losses at the gene ends were 1 base for V and 4 bases for J; bases not matched to a gene: 4. Germline loops: CDR1 SGHNT, CDR2 YENEEA. The CDR3: CASSLGGGAVETQYF. The CDR3, as DNA: TGTGCCAGCAGCTTAGGCGGGGGGGCCGTAGAGACCCAGTACTTC. The complete variable domain, with remaining parts taken from reference TRBV11-3 and TRBJ2-5, reads EAGVVQSPRYKIIEKKQPVAFWCNPISGHNTLYWYLQNLGQGPELLIRYENEEAVDDSQLPKDRFSAERLKGVDSTLKIQPAELGDSAVYLCASSLGGGAVETQYFGPGTRLLVL.

The sample holds many counts of this clonotype. The CDR3: CASSGGRDEQYF. Written as DNA, the CDR3 is TGTGCCAGCTCCGGGGGGAGGGACGAGCAGTACTTC. The gene calls are TRBV7-9 and TRBJ2-7; 7 positions agree with TRBD2. The CDR3 runs 12 residues. After removal of 8 bases from V and 5 bases from J, the junction contained 6 bases not matched to a gene. The germline V gene has CDR1 SEHNR and CDR2 FQNEAQ (reference sequence).

Of note for this clonotype: A much larger clone lies one base from this, so it may be a read error. The genes are TRBV2 and TRBJ1-1, with 11 bases that match TRBD1. Germline CDR1 SNHLY, CDR2 FYNNEI. The CDR3 contains 13 residues. V dropped 8 bases and J dropped 6; count of bases not matched to a gene: 5. CDR3: CASRTGGMAEAFF. CDR3 coding DNA: TGTGCCAGCCGGACAGGGGGCATGGCTGAAGCTTTCTTT.

The chain joins TRBV5-1 to TRBJ2-7; 10 positions agree with TRBD1. Germline assignment: CDR1 SGHRS and CDR2 YFSETQ. This CDR3 contains 13 residues. V was pared by 3 bases and J by 6 bases, with 3 bases of the junction left unmatched. The DNA of the CDR3 is TGCGCCAGCAGCTGGGACAGGGGCCGCGAGCAGTACTTC. This sequence encodes CASSWDRGREQYF. Filled out from reference TRBV5-1 and TRBJ2-7, the complete variable domain reads KAGVTQTPRYLIKTRGQQVTLSCSPISGHRSVSWYQQTPGQGLQFLFEYFSETQRNKGNFPGRFSGRQFSNSRSEMNVSTLELGDSALYLCASSWDRGREQYFGPGTRLTVT.

This clonotype was seen a few times. The genes are TRBV3-1 and TRBJ2-1; TRBD1 agrees at 9 bases. The ends lost 4 bases at V and 7 bases at J; junction bases unmatched: 14. This CDR3 spans 17 amino acids. Germline CDR1 reads LGHDT; CDR2 reads YNNKEL (reference sequence). DNA of the CDR3: TGTGCCAGCAGCCTAATTGGGACAGGGCAGATAATTAATGAGCAGTTCTTC. Translated: CASSLIGTGQIINEQFF.

In this sample, this clonotype turned up many times. V gene TRBV5-1 combines with J gene TRBJ1-1; D may be TRBD1 (5 bases). The CDR3 loop spans 12 amino acids. The germline V gene has CDR1 SGHRS and CDR2 YFSETQ. Trimming took off 5 bases at V and 4 bases at J, with 9 bases between the two ends. CDR3 nucleotide sequence: TGCGCCAGCAGACAAGACAGCACTGAAGCTTTCTTT. Translated, it gives CASRQDSTEAFF.

This clonotype showed up many times. The genes are TRBV11-2 and TRBJ2-1; D gene uncertain. CDR3 length equals 16 residues. V was pared by 4 bases and J by 4 bases, with 17 bases between. Germline assignment: CDR1 SGHAT and CDR2 FQNNGV. Here the CDR3 DNA reads TGTGCCAGCAGCTCTCCAAGGAAGGCTGTTTACAATGAGCAGTTCTTC. Translation gives CASSSPRKAVYNEQFF.

There are many counts of this clonotype. The chain couples TRBV5-5 to TRBJ2-1; D remains ambiguous. The CDR3 runs to 14 residues. Trimming stripped 5 bases from V and 5 bases from J, with 14 bases between. Germline CDR1 SGHKS, CDR2 YYEKEE (reference sequence). CDR3 nucleotides: TGTGCCAGCAGTACGGCGGTCACCCACAATGAGCAGTTCTTC. Its translation: CASSTAVTHNEQFF.

This clonotype was detected a few times. This chain uses TRBV29-1 with TRBJ2-7; TRBD1 is a possible D gene (5 bases). This CDR3 region has 13 residues. Between the trimmed V and J ends, which lost 4 bases and 2 bases, there was a span of 12 bases. CDR1 and CDR2 (germline): SQVTM, ANQGSEA. The CDR3 here is CSVVIDRAYEQYF. In DNA, the CDR3 is TGCAGCGTTGTTATCGACAGAGCCTACGAGCAGTACTTC.

A few counts support this clonotype. The germline gene is not matched at one end of the junction; a read error may be the cause. The chain carries TRBV20-1 and TRBJ2-5, with 8 positions matching TRBD2. Germline CDR1 is DFQATT and CDR2 is SNEGSKA (reference sequence). The CDR3 has 14 residues. CDR3 in DNA: TGCAGTGCTAGTCTTCGGGAGGGCCTAGAGACCCAGCACTTC. This translates into CSASLREGLETQHF.

This clonotype came up many times. This chain links TRBV6-4 with TRBJ2-7; D might be TRBD2 (5 bases). Germline CDR1 reads MRHNA; CDR2 reads SNTAGT. The CDR3 extends over 15 amino acids. V gave up 2 bases and J gave up 0 bases, with 11 bases separating them. Written as DNA, the CDR3 is TGTGCCAGCAGTGACAAGGCGGGTAGCTCCTACGAGCAGTACTTC. Protein: CASSDKAGSSYEQYF.

This clonotype has ten or more counts. The V call is TRBV12-3 or TRBV12-4, the J call TRBJ1-3; D uncertain. The CDR3 runs 14 residues. V was cut by 5 bases and J by 4 bases, with 12 bases left in between. DNA of the CDR3: TGTGCCAGCAGTAGATTCATCTCCGGAAACACCATATATTTT. This translates into CASSRFISGNTIYF.

In its sample, this clonotype was seen many times. The chain has TRBV7-9 and TRBJ2-5; 8 nucleotides agree with TRBD2. Germline V CDR1 and CDR2: SEHNR, FQNEAQ (reference sequence). The CDR3 is made up of 14 amino acids. After removal of 3 bases from V and 5 bases from J, the junction contained 5 bases not matched to a gene. The CDR3 coding sequence is TGTGCCAGCAGCTTGGGTAGCGGGGTCGAGACCCAGTACTTC. This encodes CASSLGSGVETQYF.

The table lists this clonotype with many counts. V gene TRBV20-1 combines with J gene TRBJ2-5; D may correspond to TRBD1 or TRBD2 (5 bases each). The CDR3 consists of 13 residues. Germline-derived CDR1 and CDR2 are DFQATT and SNEGSKA (reference sequence). V was shortened by 4 bases and J by 4 bases, with 13 bases between the two germline ends. The CDR3 sequence is CSAIGAGGETQYF. CDR3 nucleotides: TGCAGTGCTATAGGGGCTGGGGGAGAGACCCAGTACTTC.

To note about this clonotype: This could be a read error, since a much larger clone is one nucleotide away. V and J are TRBV6-5 and TRBJ2-7; possible D gene TRBD2, 5 bases. The CDR3 totals 15 residues. V was clipped by 5 bases and J by 2 bases, with 16 bases between them. Germline V gives CDR1 MNHEY, CDR2 SVGAGI. The CDR3 here is CASSHAADGTYEQYF. Here the CDR3 DNA reads TGTGCCAGCAGTCACGCAGCGGACGGAACCTACGAGCAGTACTTC.

Ten or more counts support this clonotype. The J gene is TRBJ1-2, the V gene TRBV12-3 or TRBV12-4, with a possible D match to TRBD1 (5 bases). V was trimmed by 4 bases and J by 4 bases, leaving 7 bases between them. The CDR3 spans 12 residues. Here the CDR3 DNA reads TGTGCCAGCAGTTCAGGGATCTATGGCTACACCTTC. Translated: CASSSGIYGYTF.

This clonotype was detected many times. This chain connects TRBV30 to TRBJ1-4; 7 bases match TRBD1. Germline loops: CDR1 GTSNPN, CDR2 SVGIG (reference sequence). This CDR3 is built from 15 residues. With 3 bases clipped from V and 2 bases from J, the junction kept 6 bases outside the gene matches. The CDR3 DNA is TGTGCCTGGAGATACAGGGGAACGACTAATGAAAAACTGTTTTTT. Its protein is CAWRYRGTTNEKLFF.